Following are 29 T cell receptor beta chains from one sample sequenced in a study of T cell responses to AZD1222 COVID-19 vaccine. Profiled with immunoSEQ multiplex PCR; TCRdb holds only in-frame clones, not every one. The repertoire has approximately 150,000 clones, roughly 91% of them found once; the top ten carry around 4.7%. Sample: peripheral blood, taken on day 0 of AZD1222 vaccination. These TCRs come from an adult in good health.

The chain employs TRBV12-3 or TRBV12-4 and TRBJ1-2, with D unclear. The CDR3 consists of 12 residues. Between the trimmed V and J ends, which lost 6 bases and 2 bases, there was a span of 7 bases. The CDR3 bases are TGTGCCAGCAGCCCTGCCAACTATGGCTACACCTTC. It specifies CASSPANYGYTF.

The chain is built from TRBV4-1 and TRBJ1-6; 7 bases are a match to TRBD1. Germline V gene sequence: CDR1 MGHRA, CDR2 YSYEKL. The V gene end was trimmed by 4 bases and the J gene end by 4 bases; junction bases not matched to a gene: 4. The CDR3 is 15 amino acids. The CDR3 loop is CASSRTGDYNSPLHF. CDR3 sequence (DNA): TGCGCCAGCAGCCGCACAGGGGATTATAATTCACCCCTCCACTTT.

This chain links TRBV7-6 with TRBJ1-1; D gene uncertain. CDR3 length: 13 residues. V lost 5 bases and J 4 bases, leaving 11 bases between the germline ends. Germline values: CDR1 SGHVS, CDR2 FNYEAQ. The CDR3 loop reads CASSPRWGTEAFF. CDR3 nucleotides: TGTGCCAGCAGCCCACGCTGGGGCACTGAAGCTTTCTTT.

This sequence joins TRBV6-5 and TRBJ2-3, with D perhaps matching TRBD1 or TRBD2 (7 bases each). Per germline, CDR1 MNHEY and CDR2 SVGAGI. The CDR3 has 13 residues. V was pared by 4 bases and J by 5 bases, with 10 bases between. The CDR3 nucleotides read TGTGCCAGCAGTTCAGGGGGGGAAGATACGCAGTATTTT. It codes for CASSSGGEDTQYF.

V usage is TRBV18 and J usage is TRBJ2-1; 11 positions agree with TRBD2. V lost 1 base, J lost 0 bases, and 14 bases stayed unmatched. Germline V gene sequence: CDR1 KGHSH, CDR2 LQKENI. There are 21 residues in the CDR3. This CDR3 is CASSPLAGGPVGPSSYNEQFF. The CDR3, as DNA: TGTGCCAGCTCACCACTAGCGGGAGGGCCGGTGGGACCGAGCTCCTACAATGAGCAGTTCTTC.

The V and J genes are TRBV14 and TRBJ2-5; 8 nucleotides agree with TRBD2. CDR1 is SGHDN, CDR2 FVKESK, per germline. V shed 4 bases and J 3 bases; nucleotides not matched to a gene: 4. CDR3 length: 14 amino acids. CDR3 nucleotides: TGTGCCAGCAGCCGGAGCGGGGGAGAAGAGACCCAGTACTTC. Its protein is CASSRSGGEETQYF.

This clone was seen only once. CDR3 amino acids: CASSLPVAGEIDEQYF. The CDR3 bases are TGCGCCAGCAGCTTGCCCGTAGCGGGAGAGATAGACGAGCAGTACTTC. The chain carries TRBV5-1 and TRBJ2-7; 9 nucleotides align to TRBD2. V gave up 1 base and J gave up 5 bases; unmatched junction bases: 10. Germline values: CDR1 SGHRS, CDR2 YFSETQ. This CDR3 has 16 amino acids.

CDR3 DNA: TGCAGTGCTAGTATCGGCCAGGGGGCGTGGGAGCAGTACTTC. It translates to CSASIGQGAWEQYF. The chain carries TRBV20-1 and TRBJ2-7; 8 bases line up with TRBD1. Germline V gene sequence: CDR1 DFQATT, CDR2 SNEGSKA (reference sequence). CDR3 length: 14 residues. After removal of 3 bases from V and 7 bases from J, the junction contained 11 bases not matched to a gene.

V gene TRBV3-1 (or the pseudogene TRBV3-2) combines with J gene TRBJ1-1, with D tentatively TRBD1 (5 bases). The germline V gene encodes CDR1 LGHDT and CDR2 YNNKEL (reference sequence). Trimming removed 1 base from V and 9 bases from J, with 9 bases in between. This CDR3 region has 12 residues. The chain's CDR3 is CASSQGGTKAFF. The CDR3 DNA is TGTGCCAGCAGCCAAGGAGGGACTAAAGCTTTCTTT.

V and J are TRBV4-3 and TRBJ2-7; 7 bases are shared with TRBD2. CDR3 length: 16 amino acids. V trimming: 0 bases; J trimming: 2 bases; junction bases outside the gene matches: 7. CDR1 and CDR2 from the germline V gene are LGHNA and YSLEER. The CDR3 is CASSQDLGGVTYEQYF. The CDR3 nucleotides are TGCGCCAGCAGCCAAGATCTTGGGGGGGTCACCTACGAGCAGTACTTC.

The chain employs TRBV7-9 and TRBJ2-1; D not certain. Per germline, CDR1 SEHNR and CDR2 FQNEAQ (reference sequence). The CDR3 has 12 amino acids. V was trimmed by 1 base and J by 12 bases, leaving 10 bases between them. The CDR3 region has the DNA TGTGCCAGCAGCTTAGGGTTGGGTGGGCAGTTCTTC. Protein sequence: CASSLGLGGQFF.

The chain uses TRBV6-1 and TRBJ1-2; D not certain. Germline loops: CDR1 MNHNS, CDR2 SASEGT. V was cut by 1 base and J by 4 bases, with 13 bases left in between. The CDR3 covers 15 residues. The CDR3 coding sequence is TGTGCCAGCAGTGAAGATGTGGCGGTTTTCTATGGCTACACCTTC. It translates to CASSEDVAVFYGYTF.

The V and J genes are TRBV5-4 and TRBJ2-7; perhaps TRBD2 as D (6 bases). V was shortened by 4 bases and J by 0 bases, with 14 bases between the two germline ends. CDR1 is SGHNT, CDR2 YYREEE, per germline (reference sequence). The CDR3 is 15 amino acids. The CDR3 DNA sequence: TGTGCCAGCAGCCAAGGGACTCTGAGCTCCTACGAGCAGTACTTC. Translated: CASSQGTLSSYEQYF.

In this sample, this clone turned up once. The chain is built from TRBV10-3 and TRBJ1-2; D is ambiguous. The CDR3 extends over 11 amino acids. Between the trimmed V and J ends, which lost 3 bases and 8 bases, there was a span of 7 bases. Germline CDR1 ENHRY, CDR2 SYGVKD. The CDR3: CAISDGIGYTF. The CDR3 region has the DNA TGTGCCATCAGTGACGGGATCGGCTACACCTTC.

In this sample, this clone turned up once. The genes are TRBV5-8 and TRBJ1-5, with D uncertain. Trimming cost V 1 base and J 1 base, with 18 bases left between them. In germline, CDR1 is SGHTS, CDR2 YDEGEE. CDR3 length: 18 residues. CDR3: CASSLTMGKGLSNQPQHF. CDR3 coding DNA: TGTGCCAGCAGCTTGACGATGGGGAAGGGTCTGAGCAATCAGCCCCAGCATTTT. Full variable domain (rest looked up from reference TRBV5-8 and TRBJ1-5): EAGVTQSPTHLIKTRGQQATLRCSPISGHTSVYWYQQALGLGLQFLLWYDEGEERNRGNFPPRFSGRQFPNYSSELNVNALELEDSALYLCASSLTMGKGLSNQPQHFGDGTRLSIL.

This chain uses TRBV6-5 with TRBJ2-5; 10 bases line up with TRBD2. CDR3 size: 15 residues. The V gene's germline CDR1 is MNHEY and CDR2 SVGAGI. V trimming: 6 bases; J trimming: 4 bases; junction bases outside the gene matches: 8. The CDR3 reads CASSLGLAERETQYF. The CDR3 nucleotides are TGTGCCAGCAGCCTCGGACTAGCGGAGAGAGAGACCCAGTACTTC.

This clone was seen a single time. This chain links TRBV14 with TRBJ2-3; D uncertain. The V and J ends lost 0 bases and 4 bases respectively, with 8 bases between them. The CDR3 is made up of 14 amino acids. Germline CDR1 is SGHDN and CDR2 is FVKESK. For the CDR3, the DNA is TGTGCCAGCAGCCAAGATATCGTCTCAGATACGCAGTATTTT. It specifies CASSQDIVSDTQYF.

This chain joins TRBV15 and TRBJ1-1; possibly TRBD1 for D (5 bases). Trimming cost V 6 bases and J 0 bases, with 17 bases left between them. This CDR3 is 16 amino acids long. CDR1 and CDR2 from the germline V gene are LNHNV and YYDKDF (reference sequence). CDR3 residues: CATRSPRGSMNTEAFF. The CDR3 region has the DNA TGTGCCACCAGAAGTCCCCGGGGGTCGATGAACACTGAAGCTTTCTTT.

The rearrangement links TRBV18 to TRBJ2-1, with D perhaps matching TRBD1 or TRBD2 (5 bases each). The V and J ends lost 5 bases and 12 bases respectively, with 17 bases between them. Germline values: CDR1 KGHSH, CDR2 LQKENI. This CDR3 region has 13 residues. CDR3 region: CASSYNDRSGQFF. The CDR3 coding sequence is TGTGCCAGCTCATATAACGACAGAAGCGGGCAGTTCTTC.

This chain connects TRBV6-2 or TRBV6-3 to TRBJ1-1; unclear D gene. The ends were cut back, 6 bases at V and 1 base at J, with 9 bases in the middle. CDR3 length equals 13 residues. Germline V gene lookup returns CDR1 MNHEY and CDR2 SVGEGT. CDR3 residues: CASSLERNTEAFF. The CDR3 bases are TGTGCCAGCAGCCTCGAGAGGAACACTGAAGCTTTCTTT.

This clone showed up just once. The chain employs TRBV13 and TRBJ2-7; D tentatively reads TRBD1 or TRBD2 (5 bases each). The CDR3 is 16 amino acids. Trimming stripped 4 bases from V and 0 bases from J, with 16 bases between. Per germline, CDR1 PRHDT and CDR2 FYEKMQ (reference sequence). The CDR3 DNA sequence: TGTGCCAGCAGCTCCAAACCGGGACCCTACTCCTACGAGCAGTACTTC. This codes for CASSSKPGPYSYEQYF.

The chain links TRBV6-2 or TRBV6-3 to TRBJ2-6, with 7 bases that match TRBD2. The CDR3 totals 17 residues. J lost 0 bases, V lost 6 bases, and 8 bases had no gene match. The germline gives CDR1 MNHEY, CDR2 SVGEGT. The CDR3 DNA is TGTGCCAGCAGCCCGGGAGGCTCTTTCTCTGGGGCCAACGTCCTGACTTTC. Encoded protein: CASSPGGSFSGANVLTF.

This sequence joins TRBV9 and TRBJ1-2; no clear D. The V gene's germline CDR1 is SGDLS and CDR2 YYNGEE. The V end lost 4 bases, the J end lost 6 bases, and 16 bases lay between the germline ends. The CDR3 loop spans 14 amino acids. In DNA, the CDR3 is TGTGCCAGCAGCTTTAGTAGCGCCGGGGATGGCTACACCTTC. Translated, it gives CASSFSSAGDGYTF. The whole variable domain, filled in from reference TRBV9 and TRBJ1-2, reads DSGVTQTPKHLITATGQRVTLRCSPRSGDLSVYWYQQSLDQGLQFLIQYYNGEERAKGNILERFSAQQFPDLHSELNLSSLELGDSALYFCASSFSSAGDGYTFGSGTRLTVV.

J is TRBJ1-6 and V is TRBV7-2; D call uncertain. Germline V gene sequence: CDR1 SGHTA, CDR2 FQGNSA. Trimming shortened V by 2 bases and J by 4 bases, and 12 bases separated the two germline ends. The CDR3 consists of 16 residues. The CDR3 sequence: CASSLRSDPYNSPLHF. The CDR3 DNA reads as TGTGCCAGCAGCTTAAGATCAGACCCGTATAATTCACCCCTCCACTTT. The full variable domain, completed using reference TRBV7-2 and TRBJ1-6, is GAGVSQSPSNKVTEKGKDVELRCDPISGHTALYWYRQSLGQGLEFLIYFQGNSAPDKSGLPSDRFSAERTGGSVSTLTIQRTQQEDSAVYLCASSLRSDPYNSPLHFGNGTRLTVT.

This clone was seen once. Written as DNA, the CDR3 is TGCAGCGTTGCGGCTAATGAAAAACTGTTTTTT. Translated, it gives CSVAANEKLFF. The chain employs TRBV29-1 and TRBJ1-4; D gene unclear. Trimming took 4 bases from V and 3 from J, leaving 3 bases between them. Germline-derived CDR1 and CDR2 are SQVTM and ANQGSEA. The CDR3 is 11 amino acids.

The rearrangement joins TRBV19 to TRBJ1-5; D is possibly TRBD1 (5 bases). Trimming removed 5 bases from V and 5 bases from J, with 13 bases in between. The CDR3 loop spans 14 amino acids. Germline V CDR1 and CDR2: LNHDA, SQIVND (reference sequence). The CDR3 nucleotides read TGTGCCAGTAGTTGGAGGGGCGGACATCAGCCCCAGCATTTT. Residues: CASSWRGGHQPQHF.

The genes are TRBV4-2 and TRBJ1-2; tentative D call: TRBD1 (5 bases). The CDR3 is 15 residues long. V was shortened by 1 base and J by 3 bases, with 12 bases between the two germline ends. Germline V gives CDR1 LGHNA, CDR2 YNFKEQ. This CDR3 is CASSQVPGNDYGYTF. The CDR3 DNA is TGTGCCAGCAGCCAAGTTCCAGGGAACGACTATGGCTACACCTTC.

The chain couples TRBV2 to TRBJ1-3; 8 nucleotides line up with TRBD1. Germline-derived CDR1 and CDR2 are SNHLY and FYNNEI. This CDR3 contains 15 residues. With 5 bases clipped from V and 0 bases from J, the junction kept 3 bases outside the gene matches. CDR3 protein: CASSRDRSSGNTIYF. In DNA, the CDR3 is TGTGCCAGCAGTCGGGACAGGAGCTCTGGAAACACCATATATTTT.

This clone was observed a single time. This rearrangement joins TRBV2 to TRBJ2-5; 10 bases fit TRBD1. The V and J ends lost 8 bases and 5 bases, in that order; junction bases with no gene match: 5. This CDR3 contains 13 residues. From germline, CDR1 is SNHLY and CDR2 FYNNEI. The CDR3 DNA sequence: TGTGCCAGCGGGACAGGGGTCGGGGAGACCCAGTACTTC. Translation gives CASGTGVGETQYF.